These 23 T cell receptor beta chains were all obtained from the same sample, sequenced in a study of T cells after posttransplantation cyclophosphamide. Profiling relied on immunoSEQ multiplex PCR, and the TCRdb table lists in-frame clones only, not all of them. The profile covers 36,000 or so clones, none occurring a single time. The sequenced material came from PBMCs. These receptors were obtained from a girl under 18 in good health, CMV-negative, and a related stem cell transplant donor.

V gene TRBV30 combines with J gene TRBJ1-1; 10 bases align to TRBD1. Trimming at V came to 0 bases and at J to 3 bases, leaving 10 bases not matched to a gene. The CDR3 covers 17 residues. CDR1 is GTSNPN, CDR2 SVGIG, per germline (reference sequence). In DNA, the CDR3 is TGTGCCTGGAGTGTACTCCTCCGACAGGGGGCAGACACTGAAGCTTTCTTT. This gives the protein CAWSVLLRQGADTEAFF.

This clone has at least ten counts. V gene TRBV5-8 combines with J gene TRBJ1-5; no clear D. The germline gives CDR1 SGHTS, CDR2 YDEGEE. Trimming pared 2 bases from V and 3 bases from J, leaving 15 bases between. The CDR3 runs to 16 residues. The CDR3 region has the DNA TGTGCCAGCAGCTTACGGGTGAGGGTTCACAATCAGCCCCAGCATTTT. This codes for CASSLRVRVHNQPQHF. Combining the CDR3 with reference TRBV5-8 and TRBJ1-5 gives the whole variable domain EAGVTQSPTHLIKTRGQQATLRCSPISGHTSVYWYQQALGLGLQFLLWYDEGEERNRGNFPPRFSGRQFPNYSSELNVNALELEDSALYLCASSLRVRVHNQPQHFGDGTRLSIL.

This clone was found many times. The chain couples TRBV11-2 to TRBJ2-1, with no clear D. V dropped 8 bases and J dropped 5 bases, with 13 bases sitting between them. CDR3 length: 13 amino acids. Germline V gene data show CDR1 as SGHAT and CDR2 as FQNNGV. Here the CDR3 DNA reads TGTGCCAGCTCAATTACAGAAAACAATGAGCAGTTCTTC. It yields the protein CASSITENNEQFF. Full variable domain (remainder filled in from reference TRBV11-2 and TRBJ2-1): EAGVAQSPRYKIIEKRQSVAFWCNPISGHATLYWYQQILGQGPKLLIQFQNNGVVDDSQLPKDRFSAERLKGVDSTLKIQPAKLEDSAVYLCASSITENNEQFFGPGTRLTVL.

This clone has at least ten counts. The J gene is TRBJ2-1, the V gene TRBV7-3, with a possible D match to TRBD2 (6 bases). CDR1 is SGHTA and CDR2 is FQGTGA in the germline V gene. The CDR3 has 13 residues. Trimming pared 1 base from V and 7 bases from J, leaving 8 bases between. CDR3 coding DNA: TGTGCCAGCAGCTTAAGCGGAGGGAATGAGCAGTTCTTC. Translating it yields CASSLSGGNEQFF.

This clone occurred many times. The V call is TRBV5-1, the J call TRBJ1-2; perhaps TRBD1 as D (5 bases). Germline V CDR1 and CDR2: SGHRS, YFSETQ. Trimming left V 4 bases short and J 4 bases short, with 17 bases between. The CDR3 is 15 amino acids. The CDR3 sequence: CASSLQGKGSYGYTF. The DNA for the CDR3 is TGCGCCAGCAGCCTTCAGGGAAAGGGTAGCTATGGCTACACCTTC. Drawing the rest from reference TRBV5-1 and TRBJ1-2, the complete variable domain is KAGVTQTPRYLIKTRGQQVTLSCSPISGHRSVSWYQQTPGQGLQFLFEYFSETQRNKGNFPGRFSGRQFSNSRSEMNVSTLELGDSALYLCASSLQGKGSYGYTFGSGTRLTVV.

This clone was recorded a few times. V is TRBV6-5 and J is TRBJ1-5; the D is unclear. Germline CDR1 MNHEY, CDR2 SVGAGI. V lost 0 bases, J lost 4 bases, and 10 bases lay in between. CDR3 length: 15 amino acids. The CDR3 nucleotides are TGTGCCAGCAGTTACTCCCCCGGCGGGAATCAGCCCCAGCATTTT. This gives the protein CASSYSPGGNQPQHF.

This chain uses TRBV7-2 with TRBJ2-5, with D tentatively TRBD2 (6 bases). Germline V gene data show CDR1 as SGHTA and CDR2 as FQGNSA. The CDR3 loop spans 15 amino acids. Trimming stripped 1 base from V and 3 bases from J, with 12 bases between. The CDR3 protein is CASSLVSSAKETQYF. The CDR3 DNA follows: TGTGCCAGCAGCTTAGTCTCTAGCGCAAAAGAGACCCAGTACTTC. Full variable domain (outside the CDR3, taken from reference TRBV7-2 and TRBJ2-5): GAGVSQSPSNKVTEKGKDVELRCDPISGHTALYWYRQSLGQGLEFLIYFQGNSAPDKSGLPSDRFSAERTGGSVSTLTIQRTQQEDSAVYLCASSLVSSAKETQYFGPGTRLLVL.

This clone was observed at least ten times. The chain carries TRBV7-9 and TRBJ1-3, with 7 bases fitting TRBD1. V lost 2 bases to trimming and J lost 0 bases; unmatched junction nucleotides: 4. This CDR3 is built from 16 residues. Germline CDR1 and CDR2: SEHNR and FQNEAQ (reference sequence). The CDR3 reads CASSLRQGGSGNTIYF. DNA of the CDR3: TGTGCCAGCAGCTTAAGACAGGGAGGCTCTGGAAACACCATATATTTT.

In DNA form, the CDR3 reads TGTGCCAGCAGCTTAGATCCCGAGTTGAGGCAGTACTTC. The encoded protein is CASSLDPELRQYF. This rearrangement joins TRBV7-9 to TRBJ2-7; D is unresolved. This CDR3 is built from 13 residues. Trimming took off 1 base at V and 9 bases at J, with 13 bases between the two ends. Germline V lookup: CDR1 SEHNR, CDR2 FQNEAQ (reference sequence).

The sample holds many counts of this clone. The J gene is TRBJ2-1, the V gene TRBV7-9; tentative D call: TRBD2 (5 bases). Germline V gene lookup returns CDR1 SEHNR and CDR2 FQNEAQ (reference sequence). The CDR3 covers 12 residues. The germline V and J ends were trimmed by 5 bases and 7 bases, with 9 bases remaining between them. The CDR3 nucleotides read TGTGCCAGCAGCCCTAGCTGGAATGAGCAGTTCTTC. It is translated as CASSPSWNEQFF.

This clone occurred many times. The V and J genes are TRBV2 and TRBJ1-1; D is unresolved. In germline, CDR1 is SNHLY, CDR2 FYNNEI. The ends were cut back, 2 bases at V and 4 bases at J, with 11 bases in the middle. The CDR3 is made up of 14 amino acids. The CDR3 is CASSEITSGTEAFF. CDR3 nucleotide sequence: TGTGCCAGCAGTGAAATAACCTCCGGCACTGAAGCTTTCTTT.

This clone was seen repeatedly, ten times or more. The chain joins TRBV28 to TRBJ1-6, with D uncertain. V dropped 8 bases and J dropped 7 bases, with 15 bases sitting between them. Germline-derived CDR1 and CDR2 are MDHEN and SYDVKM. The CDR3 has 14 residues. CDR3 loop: CASEPGVRNSPLHF. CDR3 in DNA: TGTGCCAGCGAACCCGGGGTTAGAAATTCACCCCTCCACTTT.

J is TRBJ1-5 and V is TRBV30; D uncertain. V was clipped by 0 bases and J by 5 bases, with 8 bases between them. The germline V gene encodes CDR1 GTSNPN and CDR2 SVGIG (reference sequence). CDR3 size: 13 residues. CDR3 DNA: TGTGCCTGGAGTGTAGCTACGGATCAGCCCCAGCATTTT. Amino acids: CAWSVATDQPQHF.

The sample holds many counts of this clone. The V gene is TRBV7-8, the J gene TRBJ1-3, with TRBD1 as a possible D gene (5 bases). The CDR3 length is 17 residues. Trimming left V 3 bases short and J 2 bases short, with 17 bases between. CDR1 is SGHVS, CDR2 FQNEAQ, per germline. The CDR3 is CASSFRDFSSPGNTIYF. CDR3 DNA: TGTGCCAGCAGCTTCCGGGACTTTTCCTCACCTGGAAACACCATATATTTT.

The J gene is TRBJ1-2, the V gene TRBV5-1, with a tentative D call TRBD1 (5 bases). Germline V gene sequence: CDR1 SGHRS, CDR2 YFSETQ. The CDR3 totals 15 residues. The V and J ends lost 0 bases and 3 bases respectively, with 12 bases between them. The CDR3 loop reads CASSLDGGLDYGYTF. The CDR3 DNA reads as TGCGCCAGCAGCTTGGATGGGGGACTCGACTATGGCTACACCTTC.

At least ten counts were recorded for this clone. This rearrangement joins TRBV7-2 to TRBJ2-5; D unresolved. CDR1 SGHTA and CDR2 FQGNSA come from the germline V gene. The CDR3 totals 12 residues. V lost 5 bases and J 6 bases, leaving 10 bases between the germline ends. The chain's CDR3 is CASSKQTKTQYF. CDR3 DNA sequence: TGTGCCAGCAGCAAACAGACCAAGACCCAGTACTTC. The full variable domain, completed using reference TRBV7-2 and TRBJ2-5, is GAGVSQSPSNKVTEKGKDVELRCDPISGHTALYWYRQSLGQGLEFLIYFQGNSAPDKSGLPSDRFSAERTGGSVSTLTIQRTQQEDSAVYLCASSKQTKTQYFGPGTRLLVL.

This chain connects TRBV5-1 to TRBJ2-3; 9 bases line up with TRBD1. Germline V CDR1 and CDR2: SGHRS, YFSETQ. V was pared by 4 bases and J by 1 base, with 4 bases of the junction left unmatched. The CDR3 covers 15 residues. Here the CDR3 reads CASSVDRGGTDTQYF. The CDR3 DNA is TGCGCCAGCAGCGTGGACAGGGGAGGCACAGATACGCAGTATTTT.

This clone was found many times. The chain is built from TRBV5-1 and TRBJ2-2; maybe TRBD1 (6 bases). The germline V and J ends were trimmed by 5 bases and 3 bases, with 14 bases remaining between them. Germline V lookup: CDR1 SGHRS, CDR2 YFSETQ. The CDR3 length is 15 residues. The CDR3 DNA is TGCGCCAGCAGGACGACAGGTAGAGACACCGGGGAGCTGTTTTTT. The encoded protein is CASRTTGRDTGELFF.

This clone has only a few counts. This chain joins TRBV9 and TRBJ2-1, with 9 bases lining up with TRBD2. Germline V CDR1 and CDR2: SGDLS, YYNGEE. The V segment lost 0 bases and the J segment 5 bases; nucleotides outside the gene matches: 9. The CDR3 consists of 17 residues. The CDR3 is CASSVAVVVAGDNEQFF. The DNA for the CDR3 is TGTGCCAGCAGCGTAGCAGTAGTGGTAGCGGGAGACAATGAGCAGTTCTTC.

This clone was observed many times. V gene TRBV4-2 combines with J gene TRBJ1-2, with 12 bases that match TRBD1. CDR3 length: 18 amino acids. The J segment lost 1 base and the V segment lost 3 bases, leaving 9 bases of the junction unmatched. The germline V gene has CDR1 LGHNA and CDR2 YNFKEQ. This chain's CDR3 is CASSQIPGQGAGNYGYTF. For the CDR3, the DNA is TGTGCCAGCAGCCAGATACCGGGACAGGGGGCGGGTAACTATGGCTACACCTTC.

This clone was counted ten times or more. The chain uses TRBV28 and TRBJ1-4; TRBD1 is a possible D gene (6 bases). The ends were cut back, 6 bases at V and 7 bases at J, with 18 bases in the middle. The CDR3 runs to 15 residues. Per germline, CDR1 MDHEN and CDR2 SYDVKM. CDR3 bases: TGTGCCAGCAGGACAGGAGGAGTATCAGGTGAAAAACTGTTTTTT. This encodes CASRTGGVSGEKLFF.

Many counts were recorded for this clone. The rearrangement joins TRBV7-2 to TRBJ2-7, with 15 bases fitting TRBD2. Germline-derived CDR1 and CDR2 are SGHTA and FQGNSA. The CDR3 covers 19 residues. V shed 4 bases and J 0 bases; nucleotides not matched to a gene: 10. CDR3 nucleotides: TGTGCCAGCAGCTCGACCGGGACTAGCGGGAGGCCGAGCTCCTACGAGCAGTACTTC. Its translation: CASSSTGTSGRPSSYEQYF.

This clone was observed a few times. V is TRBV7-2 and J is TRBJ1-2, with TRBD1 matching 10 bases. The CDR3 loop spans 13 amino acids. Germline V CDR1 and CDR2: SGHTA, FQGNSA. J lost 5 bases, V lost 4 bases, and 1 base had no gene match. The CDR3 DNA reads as TGTGCCAGCAGCTCGGGACAGGGGTATGGCTACACCTTC. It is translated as CASSSGQGYGYTF.